Below, 14 T cell receptor beta chains from the same sample are listed, as sequenced in a study of monozygotic twins with inflammatory bowel disease (dated by TCRdb to the late 2010s). Libraries were made using 5' RACE. Sequencing was performed on an Illumina HiSeq 2500. The reads went through TCRdb reprocessing, and each CDR3 protein sequence gets one entry with no DNA. This sample's table carries some 160,000 distinct CDR3 sequences. The ten largest account for 6% to 9.5% of the sample. Sequencing was carried out using blood. The receptors were gathered from a human donor with ulcerative colitis or Crohn's disease, or a healthy co-twin of an affected twin (not recorded which).

The chain couples TRBV4-3 to TRBJ2-7; TCRdb selects TRBD1, and the lack of DNA leaves this call unchecked. The germline V gene encodes CDR1 LGHNA and CDR2 YSLEER. This CDR3 has 16 residues. CDR3 sequence: CASSQDRGGLLYEQYF.

The rearrangement links TRBV29-1 to TRBJ1-2. In germline, CDR1 is SQVTM, CDR2 ANQGSEA. The CDR3 spans 12 residues. CDR3 amino acids: CSGDTSDYGYTF.

The gene calls are TRBV16 and TRBJ1-1. The length of the CDR3 is 14 residues. Germline assignment: CDR1 KGHSY and CDR2 FQNENV. CDR3 residues: CASSQSELGTEAFF.

The chain recombines TRBV28 with TRBJ2-1. Germline values: CDR1 MDHEN, CDR2 SYDVKM. This CDR3 has 15 amino acids. This CDR3 is CASSLMREFYNEQFF.

The chain uses TRBV29-1 and TRBJ2-3. CDR1 is SQVTM, CDR2 ANQGSEA, per germline. This CDR3 spans 13 amino acids. CDR3 sequence: CSVVFGSTDTQYF.

The rearrangement joins TRBV15 to TRBJ1-5; TCRdb's D gene call, TRBD1, goes unchecked for lack of DNA. From germline, CDR1 is LNHNV and CDR2 YYDKDF (reference sequence). The length of the CDR3 is 15 residues. The CDR3 protein is CATSPSGDSNQPQHF. Full variable domain (remainder filled in from reference TRBV15 and TRBJ1-5): DAMVIQNPRYQVTQFGKPVTLSCSQTLNHNVMYWYQQKSSQAPKLLFHYYDKDFNNEADTPDNFQSRRPNTSFCFLDIRSPGLGDTAMYLCATSPSGDSNQPQHFGDGTRLSIL.

The rearrangement joins TRBV21-1 to TRBJ2-7; TCRdb's D call, TRBD2, is unchecked because there is no DNA. TRBV21-1 constitutes a pseudogene. This CDR3 has 14 amino acids. This chain's CDR3 is CASSALVGSYEQYF.

The rearrangement links TRBV18 to TRBJ2-5; without DNA, the TCRdb call of TRBD2 cannot be checked. CDR3 size: 13 residues. Germline V gene data show CDR1 as KGHSH and CDR2 as LQKENI. This CDR3 reads CASSPEGWETQYF.

This chain joins TRBV18 and TRBJ2-2; TCRdb calls TRBD1, which cannot be checked without DNA. In germline, CDR1 is KGHSH, CDR2 LQKENI. CDR3 length: 20 amino acids. The chain's CDR3 is CASSETPGQISFKNTGELFF.

The J gene is TRBJ2-7, the V gene TRBV28; TCRdb's D call, TRBD2, is unchecked because there is no DNA. The CDR3 contains 16 residues. Looked up from germline, CDR1 is MDHEN and CDR2 is SYDVKM. The CDR3 is CASSPFSGPLFYEQYF.

The CDR3 spells CSVERTASTQYF. V gene TRBV29-1 combines with J gene TRBJ2-3; TCRdb indicates TRBD2, and absent DNA this call remains unverified. The germline CDR1 and CDR2 sequences are SQVTM and ANQGSEA. This CDR3 contains 12 residues.

The chain uses TRBV5-1 and TRBJ2-7; the TRBD1 assignment by TCRdb is unverifiable without DNA. CDR3 length equals 14 residues. Germline loops: CDR1 SGHRS, CDR2 YFSETQ. CDR3 sequence reads: CASSWAGPTDEQYF.

The chain is built from TRBV29-1 and TRBJ2-1. The CDR3 has 11 residues. Germline CDR1 and CDR2: SQVTM and ANQGSEA. The CDR3 reads CSYWMNNEQFF.

CDR3 loop: CATSRDYGGSYNEQFF. The chain carries TRBV15 and TRBJ2-1; TCRdb selects TRBD1, and the lack of DNA leaves this call unchecked. Looked up from germline, CDR1 is LNHNV and CDR2 is YYDKDF (reference sequence). The CDR3 is 16 amino acids.